This entry lists 31 T cell receptor beta chains sequenced from one sample in a study of cytomegalovirus exposure and HLA in healthy donors (dated by TCRdb to about 2017). The library came from the immunoSEQ multiplex PCR assay. The multiplex PCR relied on a mix of 60 forward primers for TCR Vbeta segments and 13 reverse primers for TCR Jbeta segments. TCRdb stores this immuneACCESS table with in-frame sequences only. Part of the clones is absent; in the studies checked, under half of the shortfall reflects unresolved V genes, and no reason is known for the rest. Across this sample there are some 92,000 clones, with about 80% seen only once. Jointly, the top ten make up approximately 11% of the sample. The specimen sequenced was PBMCs. The origin of the receptors is a man aged 18 to 35 in good health and CMV-seropositive.

The chain is built from TRBV2 and TRBJ2-5; 7 nucleotides agree with TRBD1. Per the germline V gene, CDR1 is SNHLY and CDR2 is FYNNEI. This CDR3 is built from 16 residues. V lost 4 bases, J lost 0 bases, and 8 bases stayed unmatched. The CDR3 DNA reads as TGTGCCAGCAGTGGAGCCACACAGGGGCACCAAGAGACCCAGTACTTC. This sequence encodes CASSGATQGHQETQYF.

The J gene is TRBJ2-5, the V gene TRBV5-1; D not resolved. The CDR3 has 15 residues. CDR1 SGHRS and CDR2 YFSETQ come from the germline V gene. The V end lost 0 bases, the J end lost 1 base, and 10 bases lay between the germline ends. Here the CDR3 reads CASSLATGSQETQYF. Here the CDR3 DNA reads TGCGCCAGCAGCTTGGCCACCGGGTCCCAAGAGACCCAGTACTTC.

In its sample, this clone was seen once. The rearrangement joins TRBV14 to TRBJ2-2; TRBD2 agrees at 15 bases. Germline V CDR1 and CDR2: SGHDN, FVKESK. J was trimmed by 8 bases and V by 0 bases; bases with no gene match: 16. The CDR3 has 21 amino acids. CDR3 sequence reads: CASSQDPPGLAGGRGAGELFF. In DNA form, the CDR3 reads TGTGCCAGCAGCCAAGATCCCCCGGGACTAGCGGGGGGCCGTGGGGCAGGGGAGCTGTTTTTT. Variable domain in full (rest from reference TRBV14 and TRBJ2-2): EAGVTQFPSHSVIEKGQTVTLRCDPISGHDNLYWYRRVMGKEIKFLLHFVKESKQDESGMPNNRFLAERTGGTYSTLKVQPAELEDSGVYFCASSQDPPGLAGGRGAGELFFGEGSRLTVL.

V and J are TRBV4-2 and TRBJ2-4, with D perhaps TRBD2 (7 bases). V was clipped by 0 bases and J by 4 bases, with 16 bases between them. There are 17 residues in the CDR3. The germline gives CDR1 LGHNA, CDR2 YNFKEQ. The CDR3 coding sequence is TGTGCCAGCAGCCAAGACGGGTATCGGGGGGCAAAAAACATTCAGTACTTC. Its translation: CASSQDGYRGAKNIQYF.

This clone was seen a handful of times. The chain recombines TRBV27 with TRBJ1-1, with D unresolved. The germline V gene encodes CDR1 MNHEY and CDR2 SMNVEV (reference sequence). This CDR3 contains 15 residues. The V and J ends lost 3 bases and 1 base respectively, with 12 bases between them. CDR3 protein: CASSFSATKNTEAFF. The CDR3 coding sequence is TGTGCCAGCAGTTTCTCCGCAACTAAGAACACTGAAGCTTTCTTT.

This clone has only one observation. The gene calls are TRBV18 and TRBJ2-7, with 10 bases matching TRBD1. J was trimmed by 4 bases and V by 0 bases; bases with no gene match: 9. Germline assignment: CDR1 KGHSH and CDR2 LQKENI. This CDR3 contains 17 residues. The CDR3 bases are TGTGCCAGCTCACCACCCGGACAGGGGGATACTGAGTACGAGCAGTACTTC. Its protein is CASSPPGQGDTEYEQYF.

The sample holds a few counts of this clone. The gene calls are TRBV4-2 and TRBJ1-3, with D tentatively TRBD1 (5 bases). Per germline, CDR1 LGHNA and CDR2 YNFKEQ. This CDR3 has 15 residues. The germline V and J ends were trimmed by 0 bases and 1 base, with 7 bases remaining between them. This CDR3 is CASSQDRGSGNTIYF. The CDR3 nucleotides read TGTGCCAGCAGCCAAGATAGGGGATCTGGAAACACCATATATTTT.

CDR3 protein: CASMPGGSETQYF. The CDR3 nucleotides are TGTGCCAGCATGCCGGGGGGTAGCGAGACCCAGTACTTC. This sequence joins TRBV6-5 and TRBJ2-5; TRBD2 matches 7 bases. V lost 7 bases and J lost 5; bases outside the gene matches: 7. From germline, CDR1 is MNHEY and CDR2 SVGAGI. This CDR3 is 13 amino acids long.

The J gene is TRBJ1-2, the V gene TRBV14; D is possibly TRBD1 (6 bases). Germline assignment: CDR1 SGHDN and CDR2 FVKESK. The CDR3 sequence is 16 residues long. V was shortened by 0 bases and J by 4 bases, with 15 bases between the two germline ends. CDR3 nucleotide sequence: TGTGCCAGCAGCCAAGATCTCCAGGGGCGGATCTATGGCTACACCTTC. It codes for CASSQDLQGRIYGYTF.

The rearrangement joins TRBV5-1 to TRBJ2-1; 8 bases map to TRBD2. From germline, CDR1 is SGHRS and CDR2 YFSETQ. This CDR3 has 16 residues. The trim removed 4 bases at V and 8 bases at J, leaving 14 bases unmatched. CDR3 coding DNA: TGCGCCAGCAGCCCCCCGCTGGCGGGGGGCCTCGATGAGCAGTTCTTC. It translates to CASSPPLAGGLDEQFF.

The chain is built from TRBV5-4 and TRBJ1-2; 7 bases are shared with TRBD1. Germline lookup yields CDR1 SGHNT and CDR2 YYREEE (reference sequence). V shed 4 bases, J shed 6 bases, and the junction held 9 bases outside the gene matches. The CDR3 extends over 14 amino acids. CDR3 in amino acids: CASSPREGAHGYTF. CDR3 bases: TGTGCCAGCAGCCCCCGTGAGGGGGCGCATGGCTACACCTTC.

This chain uses TRBV4-1 with TRBJ2-7, with D tentatively TRBD1 (6 bases). Deletions cut 1 base from V and 5 bases from J, with 18 bases between. The CDR3 loop spans 16 amino acids. Per germline, CDR1 MGHRA and CDR2 YSYEKL. The DNA of the CDR3 is TGCGCCAGCAGCCAAGTGAGACAGGTCCGGCTTCACGAGCAGTACTTC. Protein sequence: CASSQVRQVRLHEQYF.

This CDR3 reads CASSFAGRYEQYF. The CDR3 region has the DNA TGTGCCAGCAGTTTTGCAGGCAGATACGAGCAGTACTTC. The chain employs TRBV27 and TRBJ2-7; D remains ambiguous. CDR3 length: 13 residues. Germline CDR1 MNHEY, CDR2 SMNVEV (reference sequence). V lost 3 bases, J lost 4 bases, and 10 bases lay in between.

The rearrangement uses TRBV30 and TRBJ1-1; D not resolved. The CDR3 sequence is 13 residues long. Looked up from germline, CDR1 is GTSNPN and CDR2 is SVGIG (reference sequence). Trimming removed 0 bases from V and 1 base from J, with 6 bases in between. The DNA for the CDR3 is TGTGCCTGGAGTGTACCCGGGAACACTGAAGCTTTCTTT. The encoded protein is CAWSVPGNTEAFF.

The J gene is TRBJ2-5, the V gene TRBV2; 14 bases are shared with TRBD2. The CDR3 length is 22 residues. V was clipped by 6 bases and J by 0 bases; unmatched bases: 21. The germline V gene has CDR1 SNHLY and CDR2 FYNNEI. The CDR3 sequence: CASRAWTSGGPSAGVYQETQYF. The CDR3 region has the DNA TGTGCCAGCAGGGCTTGGACTAGCGGGGGGCCCTCCGCGGGCGTTTACCAAGAGACCCAGTACTTC. Variable domain in full (rest from reference TRBV2 and TRBJ2-5): EPEVTQTPSHQVTQMGQEVILRCVPISNHLYFYWYRQILGQKVEFLVSFYNNEISEKSEIFDDQFSVERPDGSNFTLKIRSTKLEDSAMYFCASRAWTSGGPSAGVYQETQYFGPGTRLLVL.

This chain connects TRBV5-1 to TRBJ1-1; tentatively, D is TRBD1 (6 bases). This CDR3 spans 13 amino acids. In germline, CDR1 is SGHRS, CDR2 YFSETQ. The V end lost 4 bases, the J end lost 3 bases, and 10 bases lay between the germline ends. DNA for the CDR3: TGCGCCAGCAGCGTATCAGGGGACACTGAAGCTTTCTTT. Protein product: CASSVSGDTEAFF.

The rearrangement links TRBV5-8 to TRBJ1-6; D not resolved. V was shortened by 0 bases and J by 6 bases, with 10 bases between the two germline ends. Germline V gene lookup returns CDR1 SGHTS and CDR2 YDEGEE. CDR3 length: 15 residues. The CDR3 DNA is TGTGCCAGCAGCTTGGGATCGGTACCTAATTCACCCCTCCACTTT. It specifies CASSLGSVPNSPLHF.

This chain connects TRBV7-9 to TRBJ1-2; 9 nucleotides agree with TRBD1. CDR1 SEHNR and CDR2 FQNEAQ come from the germline V gene (reference sequence). The V segment lost 5 bases and the J segment 5 bases; nucleotides outside the gene matches: 9. CDR3 length equals 15 residues. CDR3 coding DNA: TGTGCCAGCAGCCTAACGGGACAGGGCTCTTATGGCTACACCTTC. This codes for CASSLTGQGSYGYTF.

In its sample, this clone was seen once. The chain has TRBV15 and TRBJ1-2; no reliable D call. The CDR3 is 12 residues long. From germline, CDR1 is LNHNV and CDR2 YYDKDF (reference sequence). Trimming removed 1 base from V and 4 bases from J, with 4 bases in between. The CDR3 DNA is TGTGCCACCAGCAGAGCTTCCTATGGCTACACCTTC. As protein: CATSRASYGYTF.

The chain is built from TRBV6-5 and TRBJ2-7; no firm D call. The V and J ends lost 0 bases and 4 bases respectively, with 7 bases between them. The CDR3 sequence is 13 residues long. Germline V lookup: CDR1 MNHEY, CDR2 SVGAGI. CDR3 residues: CASSYSAEYEQYF. The DNA for the CDR3 is TGTGCCAGCAGTTACTCAGCCGAGTACGAGCAGTACTTC.

The V call is TRBV19, the J call TRBJ2-7; TRBD1 matches at 7 bases. CDR3 length equals 14 residues. V lost 3 bases, J lost 5 bases, and 7 bases stayed unmatched. The germline gives CDR1 LNHDA, CDR2 SQIVND (reference sequence). The CDR3 here is CASSIYDRAHEQYF. CDR3 nucleotide sequence: TGTGCCAGTAGTATTTATGACAGGGCCCACGAGCAGTACTTC.

This clone has a single count. For the CDR3, the DNA is TGTGCCATCAGTGAATGGGGCGGGGGAGAGCAGTACTTC. Its translation: CAISEWGGGEQYF. The rearrangement uses TRBV10-3 and TRBJ2-7, with TRBD2 identical over 7 bases. CDR1 and CDR2 from the germline V gene are ENHRY and SYGVKD. The trim removed 3 bases at V and 7 bases at J, leaving 6 bases unmatched. The CDR3 runs 13 residues.

This clone was observed a handful of times. The chain couples TRBV9 to TRBJ1-4, with D maybe TRBD1 (6 bases). From germline, CDR1 is SGDLS and CDR2 YYNGEE. V shed 2 bases and J shed 7 bases, with 15 bases lying between them. The CDR3 has 15 residues. The CDR3 reads CASSVSQGRGEKLFF. CDR3 bases: TGTGCCAGCAGCGTTTCACAGGGACGCGGTGAAAAACTGTTTTTT.

The chain is built from TRBV4-1 and TRBJ1-1; unclear D gene. Germline CDR1 and CDR2: MGHRA and YSYEKL. The CDR3 spans 15 residues. The V gene lost 2 bases and the J gene lost 0 bases, with 10 bases spanning the gap. CDR3: CASSQRVGMNTEAFF. CDR3 DNA: TGCGCCAGCAGCCAACGGGTCGGCATGAACACTGAAGCTTTCTTT.

The chain recombines TRBV5-1 with TRBJ1-6; 7 nucleotides match TRBD1. The CDR3 contains 17 residues. The V gene end was trimmed by 0 bases and the J gene end by 3 bases; junction bases not matched to a gene: 6. Germline V lookup: CDR1 SGHRS, CDR2 YFSETQ. The CDR3 region is CASSLGDSQGYNSPLHF. The CDR3 region has the DNA TGCGCCAGCAGCTTGGGGGACAGTCAAGGCTATAATTCACCCCTCCACTTT.

This clone was counted once. The J gene is TRBJ1-2, the V gene TRBV2; 8 bases map to TRBD1. Looked up from germline, CDR1 is SNHLY and CDR2 is FYNNEI. V gave up 6 bases and J gave up 4 bases; unmatched junction bases: 10. The CDR3 has 15 amino acids. The CDR3, as DNA: TGTGCCAGCAGCGGGGGGACAGGTGATTCCTATGGCTACACCTTC. Protein sequence: CASSGGTGDSYGYTF.

This clone was seen once. The V and J genes are TRBV9 and TRBJ2-1; 7 nucleotides line up with TRBD2. The V and J ends lost 0 bases and 3 bases, in that order; junction bases with no gene match: 3. Germline V lookup: CDR1 SGDLS, CDR2 YYNGEE. This CDR3 contains 15 residues. The CDR3 sequence: CASSVVGGSYNEQFF. The CDR3 DNA sequence: TGTGCCAGCAGCGTAGTGGGGGGGAGCTACAATGAGCAGTTCTTC. Complete variable domain (other parts from reference TRBV9 and TRBJ2-1): DSGVTQTPKHLITATGQRVTLRCSPRSGDLSVYWYQQSLDQGLQFLIQYYNGEERAKGNILERFSAQQFPDLHSELNLSSLELGDSALYFCASSVVGGSYNEQFFGPGTRLTVL.

As regards this clone: In the same sample, other DNA sequences code for this CDR3. The chain uses TRBV18 and TRBJ1-3, with D maybe TRBD1 (6 bases). Trimming stripped 2 bases from V and 0 bases from J, with 8 bases between. The CDR3 is 15 amino acids. The germline gives CDR1 KGHSH, CDR2 LQKENI. CDR3: CASSPKTGSGNTIYF. CDR3 in DNA: TGTGCCAGCTCACCAAAGACAGGCTCTGGAAACACCATATATTTT.

This chain uses TRBV19 with TRBJ1-2; possible D gene TRBD1, 5 bases. The CDR3 contains 15 residues. The germline CDR1 and CDR2 sequences are LNHDA and SQIVND (reference sequence). V lost 6 bases, J lost 3 bases, and 17 bases lay in between. The CDR3 DNA reads as TGTGCCAGTAGCAAAATCTCAGGGTACGACTATGGCTACACCTTC. Translated: CASSKISGYDYGYTF. Complete variable domain (other parts from reference TRBV19 and TRBJ1-2): DGGITQSPKYLFRKEGQNVTLSCEQNLNHDAMYWYRQDPGQGLRLIYYSQIVNDFQKGDIAEGYSVSREKKESFPLTVTSAQKNPTAFYLCASSKISGYDYGYTFGSGTRLTVV.

As for this clone: One junction end disagrees with the germline gene, perhaps due to a read error. This chain joins TRBV30 and TRBJ1-6, with TRBD1 matching over 8 bases. This CDR3 comprises 13 residues. Germline assignment: CDR1 GTSNPN and CDR2 SVGIG (reference sequence). Written as DNA, the CDR3 is TGTGCCCGACAGACAGGGGATAACTCACCCCTCCACTTT. Amino acid sequence: CARQTGDNSPLHF. The whole variable domain, filled in from reference TRBV30 and TRBJ1-6, reads SQTIHQWPATLVQPVGSPLSLECTVEGTSNPNLYWYRQAAGRGLQLLFYSVGIGQISSEVPQNLSASRPQDRQFILSSKKLLLSDSGFYLCARQTGDNSPLHFGNGTRLTVT.

The V call is TRBV6-1, the J call TRBJ1-4; no definite D call. Trimming left V 6 bases short and J 7 bases short, with 9 bases between. CDR1 MNHNS and CDR2 SASEGT come from the germline V gene. The CDR3 has 12 residues. CDR3 loop: CASRKPGEKLFF. Written as DNA, the CDR3 is TGTGCCAGCAGGAAACCGGGTGAAAAACTGTTTTTT.